The clone carrying this T cell receptor (beta chain) occurred many times. Antigen: not known. Using a J-beta primer mix together with a sample-barcoded 5' primer, a second PCR was run for roughly 6 to 11 cycles. Every single cDNA molecule received a tag from a template-switch adaptor with 12 random nucleotides. TCRdb passed the 5' RACE reads through MiXCR, listing each CDR3 protein once. The data hold roughly 900,000 distinct CDR3 sequences, with 29% observed a single time. Sample donors were healthy Caucasian individuals that came from Russia, aged 6 to 90. Each sample yielded at least 5.5 micrograms of PBMC total RNA. This sample was taken from a study of blood T cells in healthy people across ages. Study-wide points: Both naive CD4+ cell counts and diversity were greater in long-lived donors than in aged donors.

The CDR3 sequence is 13 residues long. Germline CDR1 KGHSH, CDR2 LQKENI. V lost 5 bases, J lost 8 bases, and 15 bases lay in between. The material sequenced was blood. The chain is built from TRBV18 and TRBJ1-2; tentatively, D is TRBD1 (5 bases). The TCR sequence derives from a woman older than 75 in good health. As DNA, the CDR3 is TGTGCCAGCTCATCTTCTACCAGGGAAGGCTACACCTTC. Amino acid sequence: CASSSSTREGYTF.